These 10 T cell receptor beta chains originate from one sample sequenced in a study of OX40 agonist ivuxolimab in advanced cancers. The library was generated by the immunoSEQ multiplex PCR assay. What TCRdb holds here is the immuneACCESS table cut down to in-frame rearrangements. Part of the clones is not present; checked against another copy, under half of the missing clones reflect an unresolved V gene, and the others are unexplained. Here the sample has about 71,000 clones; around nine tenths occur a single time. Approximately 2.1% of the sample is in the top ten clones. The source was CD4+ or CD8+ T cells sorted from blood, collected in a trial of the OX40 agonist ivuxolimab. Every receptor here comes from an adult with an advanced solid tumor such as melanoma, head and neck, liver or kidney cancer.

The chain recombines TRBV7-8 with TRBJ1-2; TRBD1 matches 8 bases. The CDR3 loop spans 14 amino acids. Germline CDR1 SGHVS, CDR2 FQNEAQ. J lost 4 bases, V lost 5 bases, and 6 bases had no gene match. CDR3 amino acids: CASSLGQGLYGYTF. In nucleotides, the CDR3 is TGTGCCAGCAGCCTTGGACAGGGCCTCTATGGCTACACCTTC.

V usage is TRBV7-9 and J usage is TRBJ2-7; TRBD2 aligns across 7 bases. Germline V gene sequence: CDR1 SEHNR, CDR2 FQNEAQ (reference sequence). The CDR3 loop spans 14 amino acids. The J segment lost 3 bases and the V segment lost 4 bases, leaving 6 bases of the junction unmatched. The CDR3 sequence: CASSSGGIDYEQYF. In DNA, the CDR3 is TGTGCCAGCAGCTCCGGGGGGATCGACTACGAGCAGTACTTC. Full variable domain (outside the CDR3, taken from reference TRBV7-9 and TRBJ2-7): DTGVSQNPRHKITKRGQNVTFRCDPISEHNRLYWYRQTLGQGPEFLTYFQNEAQLEKSRLLSDRFSAERPKGSFSTLEIQRTEQGDSAMYLCASSSGGIDYEQYFGPGTRLTVT.

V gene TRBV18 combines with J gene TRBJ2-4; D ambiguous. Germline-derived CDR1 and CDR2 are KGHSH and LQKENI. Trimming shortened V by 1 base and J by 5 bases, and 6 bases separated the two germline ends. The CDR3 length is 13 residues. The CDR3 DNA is TGTGCCAGCTCACCACTCGAGGAAAACATTCAGTACTTC. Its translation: CASSPLEENIQYF.

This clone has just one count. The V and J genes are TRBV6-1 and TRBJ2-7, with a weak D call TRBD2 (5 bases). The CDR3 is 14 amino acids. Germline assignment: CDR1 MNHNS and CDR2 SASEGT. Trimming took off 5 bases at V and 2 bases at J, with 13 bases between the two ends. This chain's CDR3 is CASSSEAGPYEQYF. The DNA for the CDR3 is TGTGCCAGCAGTTCCGAGGCGGGCCCCTACGAGCAGTACTTC.

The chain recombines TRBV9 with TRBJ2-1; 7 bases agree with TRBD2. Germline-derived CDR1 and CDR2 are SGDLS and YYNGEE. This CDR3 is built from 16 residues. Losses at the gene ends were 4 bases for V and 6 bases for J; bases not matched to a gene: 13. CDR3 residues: CASSPTGTIFLNEQFF. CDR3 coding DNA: TGTGCCAGCAGCCCTACCGGGACTATTTTTCTCAATGAGCAGTTCTTC.

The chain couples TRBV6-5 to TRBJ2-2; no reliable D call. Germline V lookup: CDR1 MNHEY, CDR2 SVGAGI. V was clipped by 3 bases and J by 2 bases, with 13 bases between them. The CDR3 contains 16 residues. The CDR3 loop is CASSYLSNHNTGELFF. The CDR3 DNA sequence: TGTGCCAGCAGTTATCTGTCGAATCATAACACCGGGGAGCTGTTTTTT.

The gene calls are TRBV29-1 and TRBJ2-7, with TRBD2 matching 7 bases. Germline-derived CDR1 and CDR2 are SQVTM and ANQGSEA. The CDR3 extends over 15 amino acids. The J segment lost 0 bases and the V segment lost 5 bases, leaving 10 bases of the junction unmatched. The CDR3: CSVNIAGHNSYEQYF. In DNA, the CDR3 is TGCAGCGTTAATATAGCGGGCCACAACTCCTACGAGCAGTACTTC.

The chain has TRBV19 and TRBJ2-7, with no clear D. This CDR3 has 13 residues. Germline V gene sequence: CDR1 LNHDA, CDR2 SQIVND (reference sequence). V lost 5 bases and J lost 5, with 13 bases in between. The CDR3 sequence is CASSSASLDEQYF. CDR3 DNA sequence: TGTGCCAGTAGTTCCGCATCCCTTGACGAGCAGTACTTC.

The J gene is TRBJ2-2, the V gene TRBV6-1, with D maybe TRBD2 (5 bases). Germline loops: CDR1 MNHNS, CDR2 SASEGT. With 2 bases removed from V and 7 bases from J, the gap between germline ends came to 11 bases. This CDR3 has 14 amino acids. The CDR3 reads CASSERGIGGELFF. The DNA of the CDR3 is TGTGCCAGCAGTGAACGAGGGATTGGCGGGGAGCTGTTTTTT.

The CDR3 loop is CAIGAVRPGGNTIYF. The CDR3 DNA reads as TGTGCCATTGGGGCTGTGAGGCCGGGAGGAAACACCATATATTTT. The chain has TRBV10-3 and TRBJ1-3; maybe TRBD1 (5 bases). Germline V gene data show CDR1 as ENHRY and CDR2 as SYGVKD. Trimming removed 9 bases at V and 4 bases at J, with 19 bases between. The length of the CDR3 is 15 residues.